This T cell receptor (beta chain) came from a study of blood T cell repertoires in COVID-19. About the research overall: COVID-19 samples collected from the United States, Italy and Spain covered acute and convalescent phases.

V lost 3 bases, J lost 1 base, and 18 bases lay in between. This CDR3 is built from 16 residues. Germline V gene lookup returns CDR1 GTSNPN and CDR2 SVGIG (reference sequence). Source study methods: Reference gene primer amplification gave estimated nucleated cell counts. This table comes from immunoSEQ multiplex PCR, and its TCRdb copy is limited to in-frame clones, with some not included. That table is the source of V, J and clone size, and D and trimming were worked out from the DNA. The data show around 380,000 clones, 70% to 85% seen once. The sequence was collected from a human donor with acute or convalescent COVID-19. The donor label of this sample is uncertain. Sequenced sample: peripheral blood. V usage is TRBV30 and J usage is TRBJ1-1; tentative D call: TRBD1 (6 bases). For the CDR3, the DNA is TGTGCCTGGAGGTCTGGGCAGGGGTCAAGGAACACTGAAGCTTTCTTT. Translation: CAWRSGQGSRNTEAFF.